This T cell receptor beta chain was observed in a study of vaccination and CD4 T cells after COVID-19. Treatment indicated: roughly 11-day PBMC culture with coronavirus spike peptide pools or control peptides (ViraFEST assay). Study-wide points: Convalescent patients gained a median approximately 90% of their reactive clones only post-vaccination.

With the Oncomine TCR Beta short-read assay, DNA from cultured CD4+ T cells was sequenced. Genomic DNA extraction was carried out from cultured CD4+ T cells. TCRdb re-derived calls from the PCR reads in MiXCR, one entry per CDR3 protein. In the table there are 5,000 to 7,500 distinct CDR3 sequences, around 56% of which are singletons. This CDR3 contains 16 residues. V lost 5 bases, J lost 0 bases, and 17 bases lay in between. Germline loops: CDR1 SGHTA, CDR2 FQGNSA. Comments on this clonotype: Antigen: not known.

The chain combines TRBV7-2 with TRBJ2-7, with D possibly TRBD2 on 5 matching bases. This receptor was identified in a human donor who had recovered from COVID-19. Sequencing used CD4+ T cells from blood, cultured in vitro. In nucleotides, the CDR3 is TGTGCCAGCAGCGCCGAGGGTTATAGCTACTCCTACGAGCAGTACTTC. It translates to CASSAEGYSYSYEQYF.